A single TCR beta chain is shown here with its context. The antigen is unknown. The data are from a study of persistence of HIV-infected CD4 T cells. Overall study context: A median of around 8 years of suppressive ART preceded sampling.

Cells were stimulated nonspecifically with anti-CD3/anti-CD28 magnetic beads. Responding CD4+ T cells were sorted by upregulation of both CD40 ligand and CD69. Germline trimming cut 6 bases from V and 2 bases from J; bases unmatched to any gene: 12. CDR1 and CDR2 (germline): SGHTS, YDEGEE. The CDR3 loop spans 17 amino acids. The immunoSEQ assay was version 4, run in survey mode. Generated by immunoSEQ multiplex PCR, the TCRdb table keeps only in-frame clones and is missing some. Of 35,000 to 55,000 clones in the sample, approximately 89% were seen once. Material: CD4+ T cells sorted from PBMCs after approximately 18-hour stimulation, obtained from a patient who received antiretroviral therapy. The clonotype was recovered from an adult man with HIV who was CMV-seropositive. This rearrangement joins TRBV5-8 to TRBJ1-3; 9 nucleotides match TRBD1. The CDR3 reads CASTTGTGFYTGNTIYF. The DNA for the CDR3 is TGTGCCAGCACAACCGGGACAGGGTTTTATACTGGAAACACCATATATTTT.